The next 18 T cell receptor beta chains were all read from a single sample in a study of CXCR3-negative and CXCR3-positive naive CD8 T cells. UMI labels and 5' RACE were used to prepare the TRB cDNA libraries. From its re-call of the 5' RACE reads, TCRdb lists each CDR3 protein once, without DNA. The sample is made up of 75,000 or so distinct CDR3 sequences, and the top ten hold about 1.6% of it. Material for sequencing was naive CXCR3- CD8+ T cells from blood. Subset meaning: CD45RO-CCR7+CD27+CD95- naive CD8+ T cells lacking CXCR3 (TNR3-). These receptors came from a human donor in good health. Some clones in this sample may be carry-over from other donors' samples.

This CDR3 reads CASSLGQGLVTEAFF. This chain joins TRBV7-9 and TRBJ1-1; the D call of TRBD1 rests on TCRdb alone, since no DNA is present to check it. This CDR3 region has 15 residues. The germline V gene has CDR1 SEHNR and CDR2 FQNEAQ (reference sequence).

V usage is TRBV28 and J usage is TRBJ2-1; there is no DNA to check the TCRdb D call of TRBD1. Germline V gene sequence: CDR1 MDHEN, CDR2 SYDVKM. This CDR3 contains 16 residues. Here the CDR3 reads CASSLNGGDFYNEQFF.

The chain couples TRBV7-8 to TRBJ2-5; TCRdb's assignment of TRBD1 cannot be checked, as there is no DNA. Per germline, CDR1 SGHVS and CDR2 FQNEAQ. This CDR3 contains 15 residues. CDR3 residues: CASSIRTGGGETQYF.

The chain couples TRBV4-1 to TRBJ2-7; TCRdb selects TRBD1, and the lack of DNA leaves this call unchecked. Looked up from germline, CDR1 is MGHRA and CDR2 is YSYEKL. The CDR3 is 15 amino acids. CDR3 in amino acids: CASSQDPGSSYEQYF.

V is TRBV19 and J is TRBJ2-5. Looked up from germline, CDR1 is LNHDA and CDR2 is SQIVND (reference sequence). CDR3 size: 11 residues. CDR3 region: CASSIAETQYF.

The genes are TRBV14 and TRBJ2-1; the D gene TCRdb calls, TRBD2, cannot be checked with no DNA. There are 16 residues in the CDR3. Germline assignment: CDR1 SGHDN and CDR2 FVKESK. CDR3 region: CASSPPGLAGYNEQFF. Supplemented by reference TRBV14 and TRBJ2-1, the full variable domain reads EAGVTQFPSHSVIEKGQTVTLRCDPISGHDNLYWYRRVMGKEIKFLLHFVKESKQDESGMPNNRFLAERTGGTYSTLKVQPAELEDSGVYFCASSPPGLAGYNEQFFGPGTRLTVL.

The chain employs TRBV27 and TRBJ2-7; the D gene TCRdb calls, TRBD2, cannot be checked with no DNA. This CDR3 is built from 14 residues. The V gene's germline CDR1 is MNHEY and CDR2 SMNVEV (reference sequence). CDR3 residues: CASSLAGPIYEQYF.

CDR3 in amino acids: CASSLTVQETQYF. V is TRBV7-9 and J is TRBJ2-5. The length of the CDR3 is 13 residues. Germline V lookup: CDR1 SEHNR, CDR2 FQNEAQ (reference sequence).

V is TRBV12-3 or TRBV12-4 and J is TRBJ1-1; TCRdb's D gene call, TRBD1, goes unchecked for lack of DNA. CDR3 length: 16 residues. The CDR3 region is CASTPGQGMVDTEAFF.

The rearrangement links TRBV7-9 to TRBJ2-7; the TRBD1 assignment by TCRdb is unverifiable without DNA. This CDR3 comprises 15 residues. Germline CDR1 and CDR2: SEHNR and FQNEAQ (reference sequence). The CDR3 spells CASSHPLKGGIQQYF. Drawing the rest from reference TRBV7-9 and TRBJ2-7, the complete variable domain is DTGVSQNPRHKITKRGQNVTFRCDPISEHNRLYWYRQTLGQGPEFLTYFQNEAQLEKSRLLSDRFSAERPKGSFSTLEIQRTEQGDSAMYLCASSHPLKGGIQQYFGPGTRLTVT.

The chain is built from TRBV6-2 or TRBV6-3 and TRBJ2-2; TCRdb's D call of TRBD1 is untestable without DNA. CDR3 size: 13 residues. The germline V gene encodes CDR1 MNHEY and CDR2 SVGEGT. The CDR3 sequence is CASSFTGAGELFF.

The chain's CDR3 is CASSLGGIGQAYVEQYF. The chain carries TRBV5-1 and TRBJ2-7; TCRdb selects TRBD1, and the lack of DNA leaves this call unchecked. Germline values: CDR1 SGHRS, CDR2 YFSETQ. The CDR3 has 17 amino acids. Full variable domain (outside the CDR3, taken from reference TRBV5-1 and TRBJ2-7): KAGVTQTPRYLIKTRGQQVTLSCSPISGHRSVSWYQQTPGQGLQFLFEYFSETQRNKGNFPGRFSGRQFSNSRSEMNVSTLELGDSALYLCASSLGGIGQAYVEQYFGPGTRLTVT.

The chain links TRBV5-5 to TRBJ1-2; TCRdb gives TRBD1 as the D gene, but with no DNA this cannot be confirmed. Germline V gives CDR1 SGHKS, CDR2 YYEKEE (reference sequence). CDR3 length equals 16 residues. This CDR3 is CASSPRRFTGAYGYTF.

The genes are TRBV4-2 and TRBJ2-3; there is no DNA to check the TCRdb D call of TRBD1. The germline V gene has CDR1 LGHNA and CDR2 YNFKEQ. The CDR3 runs 17 residues. The CDR3 region is CASSQEGTGADTDTQYF.

The V and J genes are TRBV7-8 and TRBJ2-7. CDR1 and CDR2 (germline): SGHVS, FQNEAQ. CDR3 length equals 14 residues. CDR3 sequence: CASSLVGISYEQYF.

The chain links TRBV7-8 to TRBJ1-1. Germline V gene sequence: CDR1 SGHVS, CDR2 FQNEAQ. This CDR3 has 16 amino acids. CDR3 residues: CASSPSDRVYDTEAYF.

This sequence joins TRBV7-9 and TRBJ2-1; with no DNA, the TCRdb D assignment of TRBD2 cannot be verified. The CDR3 is made up of 15 amino acids. Germline CDR1 SEHNR, CDR2 FQNEAQ (reference sequence). The CDR3 spells CASSSAGERRETQYF.

V is TRBV10-1 and J is TRBJ2-3; absent DNA, TCRdb's TRBD2 call cannot be checked. The CDR3 runs 17 residues. CDR1 and CDR2 from the germline V gene are WNHNN and SYGVQD (reference sequence). The CDR3: CASSEQVLAGVADTQYF.